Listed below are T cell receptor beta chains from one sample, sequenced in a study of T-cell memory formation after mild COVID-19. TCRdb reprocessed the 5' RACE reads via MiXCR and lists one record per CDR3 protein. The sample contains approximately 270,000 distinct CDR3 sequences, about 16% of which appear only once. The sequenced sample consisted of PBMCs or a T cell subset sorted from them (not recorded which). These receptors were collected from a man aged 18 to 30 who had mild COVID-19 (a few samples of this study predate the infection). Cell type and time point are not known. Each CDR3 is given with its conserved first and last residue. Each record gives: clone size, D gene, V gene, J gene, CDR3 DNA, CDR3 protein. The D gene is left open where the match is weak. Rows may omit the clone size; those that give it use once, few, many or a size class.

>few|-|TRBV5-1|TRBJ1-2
TGCGCCAGCAGCACCTTCGACAGGATCTCATCTGGCTACACCTTC
CASSTFDRISSGYTF
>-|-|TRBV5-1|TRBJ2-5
TGCGCCAGCAGCTTGACGGGCCGATTTCCCCAAGAGACCCAGTACTTC
CASSLTGRFPQETQYF
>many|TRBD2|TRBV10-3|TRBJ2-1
TGTGCCATCAGTTTAGGAGGGACTAGCGGGGGGGCTGGTGAGCAGTTCTTC
CAISLGGTSGGAGEQFF
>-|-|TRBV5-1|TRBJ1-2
TGCGCCAGCAGCTTCGGCAGGGAGGGATATGGCTACACCTTC
CASSFGREGYGYTF
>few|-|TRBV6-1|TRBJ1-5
TGTGCCAGCAGACAGATGTATAGCAATCAGCCCCAGCATTTT
CASRQMYSNQPQHF
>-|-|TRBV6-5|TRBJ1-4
TGTGCCAGCAGGCTCGGGCAGGCTAATGAAAAACTGTTTTTT
CASRLGQANEKLFF
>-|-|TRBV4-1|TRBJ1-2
TGCGCCAGCAGCCAAGTACGTGGGGTCGACTATGGCTACACCTTC
CASSQVRGVDYGYTF
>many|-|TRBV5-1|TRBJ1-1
TGCGCCAGCAGCTTGACCAACGGACAGGCTTTCTTT
CASSLTNGQAFF
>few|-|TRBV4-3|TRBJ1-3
TGCGCCAGCAGCCACCTCGACGGCTACTCTGGAAACACCATATATTTT
CASSHLDGYSGNTIYF
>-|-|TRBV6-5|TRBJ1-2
TGTGCCAGCAGCCAGCCAGGGGACGGCTACACCTTC
CASSQPGDGYTF
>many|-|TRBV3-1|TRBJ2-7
TGTGCCAGCGGGGGCCAACCCTCCTACGAGCAGTACTTC
CASGGQPSYEQYF
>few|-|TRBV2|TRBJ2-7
TGTGCCAGCAGTGAAGAATATGTTGGGAACGAGCAGTACTTC
CASSEEYVGNEQYF
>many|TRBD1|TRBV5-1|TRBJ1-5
TGCGCCAGCAGAACCGACAGGGAGGCTCAGCCCCAGCATTTT
CASRTDREAQPQHF
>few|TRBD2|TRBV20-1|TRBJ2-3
TGCAGTGCGCCTAGCGGGGGGTCGCAGTATTTT
CSAPSGGSQYF